Listed here is a single TCR beta chain. These data belong to a study of control samples from healthy donors and cancer patients. Data came from immunoSEQ multiplex PCR; TCRdb stores just in-frame clones and leaves some out. The data contain approximately 100,000 clones, approximately 90% of them singletons. Per the germline V gene, CDR1 is SEHNR and CDR2 is FQNEAQ (reference sequence). The CDR3 spans 15 residues. After removal of 5 bases from V and 1 base from J, the junction contained 6 bases not matched to a gene. The TCR originated in a woman between 45 and 65 years old in good health. V is TRBV7-9 and J is TRBJ1-1, with 8 bases matching TRBD1. Source material: blood. The CDR3 region has the DNA TGTGCCAGCAGCCCGTACAGGGGGGAGAACACTGAAGCTTTCTTT. This codes for CASSPYRGENTEAFF.